These 9 T cell receptor beta chains were all obtained from the same sample, sequenced in a study of cytomegalovirus exposure and HLA in healthy donors. PCR used 60 Vbeta primers and 13 Jbeta primers. Assay: immunoSEQ multiplex PCR; the TCRdb copy retains only in-frame clones and omits some. The sample lists 220,000 or so clones; about 70% were seen once. Sequenced material: PBMCs. The receptors derive from a woman aged 25 to 39 in good health and CMV-seronegative.

This clone has a handful of counts. The CDR3 DNA follows: TGTGCCAGCAGTTTGTGGGGGCGCAGCGATGAGCAGTTCTTC. Protein: CASSLWGRSDEQFF. The chain combines TRBV27 with TRBJ2-1; D may be TRBD1 (6 bases). The germline V and J ends were trimmed by 3 bases and 8 bases, with 14 bases remaining between them. The CDR3 consists of 14 residues. Germline CDR1 MNHEY, CDR2 SMNVEV (reference sequence).

The J gene is TRBJ1-2, the V gene TRBV6-1; no firm D call. Germline lookup yields CDR1 MNHNS and CDR2 SASEGT. With 4 bases removed from V and 5 bases from J, the gap between germline ends came to 17 bases. The CDR3 contains 15 residues. The CDR3 protein is CASSAMVGVRYGYTF. CDR3 nucleotides: TGTGCCAGCAGTGCTATGGTCGGGGTGCGGTATGGCTACACCTTC.

As DNA, the CDR3 is TGTGCCAGCAGCCCAAGGGGCAGGCCCTGGAGTGGCTACACCTTC. This codes for CASSPRGRPWSGYTF. The J gene is TRBJ1-2, the V gene TRBV7-2; possibly TRBD1 for D (5 bases). The CDR3 extends over 15 amino acids. Germline V gene lookup returns CDR1 SGHTA and CDR2 FQGNSA. Trimming took off 5 bases at V and 7 bases at J, with 20 bases between the two ends.

The chain couples TRBV30 to TRBJ2-7; 8 nucleotides line up with TRBD1. The CDR3 contains 13 residues. Germline-derived CDR1 and CDR2 are GTSNPN and SVGIG (reference sequence). With 5 bases clipped from V and 4 bases from J, the junction kept 7 bases outside the gene matches. The CDR3 DNA reads as TGTGCCTGGGTTCGGACAGGGAGGTACGAGCAGTACTTC. It is translated as CAWVRTGRYEQYF. The variable domain in full, completed from reference TRBV30 and TRBJ2-7, reads SQTIHQWPATLVQPVGSPLSLECTVEGTSNPNLYWYRQAAGRGLQLLFYSVGIGQISSEVPQNLSASRPQDRQFILSSKKLLLSDSGFYLCAWVRTGRYEQYFGPGTRLTVT.

V usage is TRBV25-1 and J usage is TRBJ2-7; 8 nucleotides match TRBD2. The CDR3 extends over 15 amino acids. The junction had 9 bases not matched to a gene; V was cut back by 1 base and J by 7 bases. Germline V gene data show CDR1 as MGHDK and CDR2 as SYGVNS. In DNA, the CDR3 is TGTGCCAGCAGTGAATTAGAGCGGGGGCCGGGGGAGCAGTACTTC. Its protein is CASSELERGPGEQYF.

The rearrangement links TRBV30 to TRBJ1-1, with 7 bases aligning to TRBD1. Germline V gene lookup returns CDR1 GTSNPN and CDR2 SVGIG (reference sequence). The CDR3 sequence is 12 residues long. V was clipped by 3 bases and J by 10 bases; unmatched bases: 8. Written as DNA, the CDR3 is TGTGCCTGGAGACAGGGGTCAGTATCAGCTTTCTTT. As protein: CAWRQGSVSAFF.

J is TRBJ1-4 and V is TRBV29-1; D is perhaps TRBD1 (5 bases). The CDR3 has 14 amino acids. Trimming cost V 6 bases and J 8 bases, with 19 bases left between them. Germline V gene lookup returns CDR1 SQVTM and CDR2 ANQGSEA. Written as DNA, the CDR3 is TGCAGCGTGGGGGGGTATCGGTCCGGAGAAAAACTGTTTTTT. Translated, it gives CSVGGYRSGEKLFF.

There are a few counts of this clone. J is TRBJ1-2 and V is TRBV2, with D tentatively TRBD1 (5 bases). Germline CDR1 and CDR2: SNHLY and FYNNEI. The CDR3 consists of 13 residues. Trimming stripped 1 base from V and 8 bases from J, with 11 bases between. The CDR3 region has the DNA TGTGCCAGCAGTGAAGTTAGGGGCGTAGGCTACACCTTC. Amino acids: CASSEVRGVGYTF. Using reference TRBV2 and TRBJ1-2 for the parts outside the CDR3, the full variable domain is EPEVTQTPSHQVTQMGQEVILRCVPISNHLYFYWYRQILGQKVEFLVSFYNNEISEKSEIFDDQFSVERPDGSNFTLKIRSTKLEDSAMYFCASSEVRGVGYTFGSGTRLTVV.

The chain carries TRBV7-2 and TRBJ2-7, with D maybe TRBD2 (6 bases). In germline, CDR1 is SGHTA, CDR2 FQGNSA. There are 13 residues in the CDR3. The V end was cut by 5 bases, the J end by 6 bases, with 14 bases between. CDR3 nucleotides: TGTGCCAGCAGCCAAGTACCGACTAGCGAGCAGTACTTC. It is translated as CASSQVPTSEQYF.